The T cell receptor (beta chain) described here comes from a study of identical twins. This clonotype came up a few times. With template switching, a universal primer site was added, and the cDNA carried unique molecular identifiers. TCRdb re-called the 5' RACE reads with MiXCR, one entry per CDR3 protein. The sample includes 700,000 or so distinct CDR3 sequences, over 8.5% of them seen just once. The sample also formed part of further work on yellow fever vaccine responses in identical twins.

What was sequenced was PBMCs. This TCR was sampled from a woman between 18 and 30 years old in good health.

CDR3 nucleotides: TGTGCCACCAGCAGGTCAACCGGGGCCAACAATGAGCAGTTCTTC. Amino acid sequence: CATSRSTGANNEQFF. The V call is TRBV15, the J call TRBJ2-1, with D perhaps assigned TRBD1 or TRBD2 (5 bases each). The CDR3 has 15 amino acids. The V end lost 3 bases, the J end lost 5 bases, and 14 bases lay between the germline ends. CDR1 is LNHNV, CDR2 YYDKDF, per germline (reference sequence).